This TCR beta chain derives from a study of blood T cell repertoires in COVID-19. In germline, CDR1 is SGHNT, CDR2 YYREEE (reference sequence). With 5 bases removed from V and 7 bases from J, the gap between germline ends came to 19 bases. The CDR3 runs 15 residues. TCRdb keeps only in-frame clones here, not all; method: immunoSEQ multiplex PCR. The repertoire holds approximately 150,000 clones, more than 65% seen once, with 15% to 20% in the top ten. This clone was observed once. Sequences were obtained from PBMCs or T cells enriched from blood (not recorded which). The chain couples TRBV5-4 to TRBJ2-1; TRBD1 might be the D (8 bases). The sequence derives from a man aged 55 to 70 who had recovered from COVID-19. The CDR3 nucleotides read TGTGCCAGCAGTCGAGCGGGACAGGCCTGGAATGAGCAGTTCTTC. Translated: CASSRAGQAWNEQFF.